This T cell receptor (beta chain) came from a study of OX40 agonist ivuxolimab in advanced cancers. Some clones are missing from TCRdb's copy, which holds only in-frame ones; the method was immunoSEQ multiplex PCR. The table shows roughly 84,000 clones, with more than 65% occurring only once. Looked up from germline, CDR1 is SGDLS and CDR2 is YYNGEE. The CDR3 has 15 amino acids. The germline V and J ends were trimmed by 0 bases and 5 bases, with 15 bases remaining between them. The rearrangement joins TRBV9 to TRBJ2-7; D is unclear. The sequence came from an adult with an advanced solid tumor such as melanoma, head and neck, liver or kidney cancer. Sequenced material: CD4+ or CD8+ T cells sorted from blood, taken in a trial of the OX40 agonist ivuxolimab. The DNA of the CDR3 is TGTGCCAGCAGCGTAGGGTCGAGCTATGGGGACGAGCAGTACTTC. Translation: CASSVGSSYGDEQYF.